Each of the 32 T cell receptor beta chains below was sequenced from the same sample in a study of beta chain features in type 1 diabetes. Expressed TCRB transcripts were sequenced after all isolated RNA was converted to cDNA. Clones were sequenced by immunoSEQ multiplex PCR, and TCRdb holds only the in-frame ones, with some missing. The sample holds around 180,000 clones, about 13% seen once. Material for sequencing was central memory CD4+ T cells from blood. These receptors were collected from a woman aged 18 to 35 in good health.

In nucleotides, the CDR3 is TGCGCCAGCAAATTCCAGACTAGCGGGACGCCGAGTGAGCAGTTCTTC. Translated, it gives CASKFQTSGTPSEQFF. The rearrangement uses TRBV5-1 and TRBJ2-1, with 11 bases lining up with TRBD2. The CDR3 extends over 16 amino acids. Per the germline V gene, CDR1 is SGHRS and CDR2 is YFSETQ. With V trimmed by 6 bases and J by 9 bases, 14 bases remained unmatched.

The chain uses TRBV5-4 and TRBJ2-1, with 9 bases aligning to TRBD1. This CDR3 has 15 residues. Germline V gene data show CDR1 as SGHNT and CDR2 as YYREEE (reference sequence). The V gene end was trimmed by 4 bases and the J gene end by 7 bases; junction bases not matched to a gene: 9. As DNA, the CDR3 is TGTGCCAGCAGCAGCCAACAGGGGGCCAGAAATGAGCAGTTCTTC. Amino acid sequence: CASSSQQGARNEQFF.

This clone has more than one count but fewer than ten. The chain couples TRBV28 to TRBJ1-2, with TRBD1 matching over 12 bases. The CDR3 sequence is 17 residues long. Trimming cost V 6 bases and J 4 bases; bases outside gene matches: 12. Germline loops: CDR1 MDHEN, CDR2 SYDVKM. CDR3 in amino acids: CASSTAPGQGARYGYTF. In DNA, the CDR3 is TGTGCCAGCAGCACCGCTCCGGGACAGGGGGCCCGCTATGGCTACACCTTC.

The rearrangement uses TRBV27 and TRBJ2-6, with 9 bases matching TRBD1. Germline V gene data show CDR1 as MNHEY and CDR2 as SMNVEV (reference sequence). With V trimmed by 2 bases and J by 2 bases, 4 bases remained unmatched. The CDR3 loop spans 17 amino acids. The CDR3 sequence: CASSLDRGTAGANVLTF. The CDR3 DNA is TGTGCCAGCAGTTTAGACAGGGGGACGGCTGGGGCCAACGTCCTGACTTTC.

V and J are TRBV7-2 and TRBJ2-7; TRBD2 aligns across 7 bases. This CDR3 is built from 14 residues. Trimming took 2 bases from V and 0 from J; bases not matched to a gene: 1. Germline V gene data show CDR1 as SGHTA and CDR2 as FQGNSA. The CDR3 protein is CASSLSGGSYEQYF. The DNA of the CDR3 is TGTGCCAGCAGCTTATCGGGGGGCTCCTACGAGCAGTACTTC.

V usage is TRBV28 and J usage is TRBJ1-2; possible D gene TRBD1, 5 bases. The germline V and J ends were trimmed by 6 bases and 8 bases, with 19 bases remaining between them. This CDR3 is built from 14 residues. Germline V gene data show CDR1 as MDHEN and CDR2 as SYDVKM. CDR3 loop: CASSVRGGFVGYTF. The CDR3 nucleotides are TGTGCCAGCAGCGTAAGGGGAGGGTTTGTGGGCTACACCTTC.

Comments on this clone: The sample holds other DNA sequences that translate to the same CDR3. The chain uses TRBV30 and TRBJ2-1; 8 bases are a match to TRBD2. After removal of 0 bases from V and 2 bases from J, the junction contained 3 bases not matched to a gene. Looked up from germline, CDR1 is GTSNPN and CDR2 is SVGIG (reference sequence). The CDR3 has 15 residues. The CDR3 sequence: CAWSVVAGPYNEQFF. The CDR3 bases are TGTGCCTGGAGTGTGGTAGCGGGACCCTACAATGAGCAGTTCTTC.

This clone was recorded a few times. The genes are TRBV29-1 and TRBJ1-2; D possibly corresponds to TRBD1 (6 bases). The ends were cut back, 0 bases at V and 1 base at J, with 18 bases in the middle. The length of the CDR3 is 17 residues. Germline V CDR1 and CDR2: SQVTM, ANQGSEA. The CDR3 nucleotides read TGCAGCGTTGAAGATATGGACAGCGTAGGAAATAACTATGGCTACACCTTC. Translating gives CSVEDMDSVGNNYGYTF.

This clone was seen only a few times. This chain joins TRBV4-1 and TRBJ1-2; D possibly corresponds to TRBD1 (5 bases). Germline V CDR1 and CDR2: MGHRA, YSYEKL. Trimming removed 5 bases from V and 5 bases from J, with 15 bases in between. CDR3 length: 14 amino acids. DNA for the CDR3: TGCGCCAGCAGCGTCGAGGTCCGGGGGTATGGCTACACCTTC. Its translation is CASSVEVRGYGYTF.

The V gene is TRBV5-1, the J gene TRBJ1-5; 9 bases align to TRBD1. The CDR3 has 14 residues. V was clipped by 4 bases and J by 4 bases; unmatched bases: 3. Germline CDR1 SGHRS, CDR2 YFSETQ. In nucleotides, the CDR3 is TGCGCCAGCAGCGCCGGGACAGGGAATCAGCCCCAGCATTTT. Translation: CASSAGTGNQPQHF.

This clone was counted only a few times. The chain employs TRBV15 and TRBJ2-4, with a possible D match to TRBD2 (7 bases). Looked up from germline, CDR1 is LNHNV and CDR2 is YYDKDF (reference sequence). Trimming left V 0 bases short and J 7 bases short, with 13 bases between. This CDR3 comprises 15 residues. CDR3 coding DNA: TGTGCCACCAGCAGAGAAGGGGGAGGGCGGAACATTCAGTACTTC. Protein sequence: CATSREGGGRNIQYF.

This clone was seen only a few times. The rearrangement joins TRBV7-2 to TRBJ2-5, with 8 nucleotides matching TRBD2. Germline-derived CDR1 and CDR2 are SGHTA and FQGNSA. The CDR3 extends over 15 amino acids. The V and J ends lost 4 bases and 2 bases, in that order; junction bases with no gene match: 6. The CDR3 sequence is CASSSSGLAQETQYF. The CDR3 coding sequence is TGTGCCAGCAGCTCCTCCGGACTAGCTCAAGAGACCCAGTACTTC.

This clone was counted a few times. This chain links TRBV29-1 with TRBJ2-2; 8 bases agree with TRBD1. Germline values: CDR1 SQVTM, CDR2 ANQGSEA. The V segment lost 3 bases and the J segment 7 bases; nucleotides outside the gene matches: 7. CDR3 length equals 14 residues. CDR3 nucleotides: TGCAGCGTTGATCCAGGGGGCGAGGTCGGGGAGCTGTTTTTT. Translated: CSVDPGGEVGELFF.

The V gene is TRBV15, the J gene TRBJ2-1, with 11 bases fitting TRBD2. CDR3 length equals 17 residues. V lost 2 bases, J lost 7 bases, and 10 bases stayed unmatched. Per the germline V gene, CDR1 is LNHNV and CDR2 is YYDKDF (reference sequence). The CDR3 nucleotides read TGTGCCACCAGCAGATCACTTGGGCTAGCGGGAGGTAATGAGCAGTTCTTC. It encodes CATSRSLGLAGGNEQFF.

This clone was observed a few times. A read error may account for a junction end that differs from germline. The chain has TRBV27 and TRBJ2-1, with 9 bases lining up with TRBD2. CDR3 length: 19 amino acids. The germline gives CDR1 MNHEY, CDR2 SMNVEV (reference sequence). Here the CDR3 DNA reads TGTGCCAGCAGTCTATCTGCGGGAGGGCTGACATCCCACTACAATGAGCAGTTCTTC. This translates into CASSLSAGGLTSHYNEQFF.

The V gene is TRBV4-3, the J gene TRBJ2-7; maybe TRBD2 (6 bases). Trimming took 1 base from V and 8 from J, leaving 15 bases between them. The CDR3 runs 14 residues. Per germline, CDR1 LGHNA and CDR2 YSLEER. The CDR3 reads CASSQAGVESQQYF. CDR3 nucleotide sequence: TGCGCCAGCAGCCAAGCGGGGGTCGAAAGCCAGCAGTACTTC.

The chain recombines TRBV18 with TRBJ1-2; D possibly corresponds to TRBD1 (5 bases). Germline V CDR1 and CDR2: KGHSH, LQKENI. The V gene lost 6 bases and the J gene lost 4 bases, with 18 bases spanning the gap. CDR3 size: 15 residues. CDR3 protein: CASSRGDSDIYGYTF. CDR3 in DNA: TGTGCCAGCTCCCGCGGTGACAGTGATATCTATGGCTACACCTTC.

Only a few counts were recorded for this clone. The V call is TRBV28, the J call TRBJ1-1; no reliable D call. Germline assignment: CDR1 MDHEN and CDR2 SYDVKM. The CDR3 consists of 11 residues. V lost 5 bases to trimming and J lost 7 bases, with 8 bases between them. DNA for the CDR3: TGTGCCAGCAGTAACCCTATTGAAGCTTTCTTT. Protein product: CASSNPIEAFF.

This clone was seen a handful of times. The chain carries TRBV28 and TRBJ1-4; D unresolved. Per germline, CDR1 MDHEN and CDR2 SYDVKM. The CDR3 length is 15 residues. The V end lost 6 bases, the J end lost 8 bases, and 19 bases lay between the germline ends. CDR3 sequence (DNA): TGTGCCAGCAGCCCACATGAGGGAATTCAGGAAAAACTGTTTTTT. Amino acids: CASSPHEGIQEKLFF.

This clone was seen more than once but under ten times. V and J are TRBV11-2 and TRBJ2-3; 9 bases are a match to TRBD1. This CDR3 has 16 amino acids. Trimming removed 6 bases from V and 1 base from J; junction bases left unmatched: 8. The germline V gene encodes CDR1 SGHAT and CDR2 FQNNGV. The CDR3 sequence: CASRTPRDRGTDTQYF. CDR3 in DNA: TGTGCCAGCAGGACACCACGGGACAGGGGCACAGATACGCAGTATTTT.

The chain links TRBV14 to TRBJ2-1; D unclear. The V gene lost 10 bases and the J gene lost 2 bases, with 6 bases spanning the gap. Germline V CDR1 and CDR2: SGHDN, FVKESK. This CDR3 has 11 residues. CDR3 amino acids: CATLPYNEQFF. CDR3 nucleotide sequence: TGTGCCACCCTTCCCTACAATGAGCAGTTCTTC.

The table lists this clone with a few counts. The gene calls are TRBV29-1 and TRBJ2-7; weak D call: TRBD2 (6 bases). Germline CDR1 SQVTM, CDR2 ANQGSEA. Trimming left V 1 base short and J 2 bases short, with 9 bases between. This CDR3 is built from 13 residues. The CDR3, as DNA: TGCAGCGTTGAAGGGACTAATACCTACGAGCAGTACTTC. It yields the protein CSVEGTNTYEQYF.

This clone has only a few counts. The chain couples TRBV30 to TRBJ2-1; TRBD2 matches at 9 bases. Germline loops: CDR1 GTSNPN, CDR2 SVGIG (reference sequence). The CDR3 extends over 15 amino acids. V shed 1 base, J shed 4 bases, and the junction held 5 bases outside the gene matches. The CDR3 loop is CAWSETSGPYNEQFF. DNA for the CDR3: TGTGCCTGGAGTGAAACTAGCGGGCCGTACAATGAGCAGTTCTTC. Drawing the rest from reference TRBV30 and TRBJ2-1, the complete variable domain is SQTIHQWPATLVQPVGSPLSLECTVEGTSNPNLYWYRQAAGRGLQLLFYSVGIGQISSEVPQNLSASRPQDRQFILSSKKLLLSDSGFYLCAWSETSGPYNEQFFGPGTRLTVL.

This clone was counted between two and nine times. The chain uses TRBV10-2 and TRBJ1-5, with D hard to call. This CDR3 spans 13 amino acids. Trimming removed 4 bases at V and 2 bases at J, with 6 bases between. From germline, CDR1 is WSHSY and CDR2 SAAADI. The CDR3 coding sequence is TGCGCCAGCAGTGTGGAGGGCAATCAGCCCCAGCATTTT. Its protein is CASSVEGNQPQHF.

The chain carries TRBV28 and TRBJ2-5, with 8 bases matching TRBD1. The CDR3 runs 15 residues. Germline V CDR1 and CDR2: MDHEN, SYDVKM. V was pared by 5 bases and J by 2 bases, with 7 bases of the junction left unmatched. The DNA of the CDR3 is TGTGCCAGCAGTCCCCTAGGGACAGGTCAAGAGACCCAGTACTTC. This codes for CASSPLGTGQETQYF.

The V and J genes are TRBV9 and TRBJ2-2, with D possibly being TRBD1 (6 bases). The CDR3 totals 16 residues. V lost 1 base and J lost 6, with 16 bases in between. CDR1 is SGDLS and CDR2 is YYNGEE in the germline V gene. CDR3 residues: CASSVSHDRKAGELFF. CDR3 coding DNA: TGTGCCAGCAGCGTATCCCACGACAGGAAGGCCGGGGAGCTGTTTTTT.

This chain uses TRBV9 with TRBJ2-7; D uncertain. Germline V gives CDR1 SGDLS, CDR2 YYNGEE. This CDR3 has 15 residues. V gave up 4 bases and J gave up 2 bases, with 16 bases separating them. The CDR3, as DNA: TGTGCCAGCAGCCCCCAGCCGGAGCCTGCCTACGAGCAGTACTTC. Amino acid sequence: CASSPQPEPAYEQYF.

In this sample, this clone turned up a few times. The chain has TRBV7-2 and TRBJ2-7; 11 positions match TRBD2. Per germline, CDR1 SGHTA and CDR2 FQGNSA. This CDR3 is 15 amino acids long. The ends lost 5 bases at V and 3 bases at J; junction bases unmatched: 6. The CDR3: CASSPTSGMVYEQYF. The CDR3 nucleotides read TGTGCCAGCAGCCCGACTAGCGGGATGGTCTACGAGCAGTACTTC.

In its sample, this clone was seen a few times. The V and J genes are TRBV15 and TRBJ2-5, with unresolved D. The CDR3 is made up of 13 amino acids. V was clipped by 1 base and J by 4 bases, with 7 bases between them. Per the germline V gene, CDR1 is LNHNV and CDR2 is YYDKDF (reference sequence). The CDR3 is CATSRVHGETQYF. CDR3 sequence (DNA): TGTGCCACCAGCAGAGTCCACGGAGAGACCCAGTACTTC.

This clone was detected only a few times. The V and J genes are TRBV21-1 and TRBJ2-6; the D call in the table, TRBD2, was not verified against the DNA. TRBV21-1 is labeled a pseudogene. The CDR3 has 16 residues. CDR3 loop: CASSKVSGSGANVLTF. In nucleotides, the CDR3 is TGTGCCAGCAGCAAAGTCAGCGGATCTGGGGCCAACGTCCTGACTTTC.

The table lists this clone with a few counts. This chain uses TRBV19 with TRBJ2-4, with TRBD1 identical over 9 bases. V shed 5 bases, J shed 5 bases, and the junction held 13 bases outside the gene matches. The CDR3 totals 17 residues. Germline CDR1 is LNHDA and CDR2 is SQIVND (reference sequence). The CDR3 DNA is TGTGCCAGTAGTTTCCGAAGCCGGGACAGGGACCAAAACATTCAGTACTTC. Its translation: CASSFRSRDRDQNIQYF.

The chain couples TRBV4-3 to TRBJ2-6; 11 bases agree with TRBD1. CDR1 is LGHNA, CDR2 YSLEER, per germline. After removal of 4 bases from V and 2 bases from J, the junction contained 13 bases not matched to a gene. This CDR3 contains 20 residues. The CDR3 sequence: CASSLKLTGTGGTGANVLTF. In DNA, the CDR3 is TGCGCCAGCAGCCTCAAGCTTACCGGGACAGGGGGGACTGGGGCCAACGTCCTGACTTTC.